The T cell receptor (beta chain) under discussion was sequenced for a study of chemoradiotherapy in HPV16-positive cancers. Broader study findings: During treatment, candidate HPV-specific clones and E7-related motifs expanded in tumor. Only a couple of HPV16-positive patients supplied the functional HPV-specificity definition. HPV-responsive T-cell expansion during chemoradiotherapy was linked to improved recurrence-free survival in HPV16-positive patients.

Produced via immunoSEQ multiplex PCR; TCRdb's table is partial and in-frame only. The sample holds over 14,000 clones; 78% are singletons and the top ten take approximately 10%. CDR3 length: 15 residues. Trimming pared 4 bases from V and 5 bases from J, leaving 13 bases between. Germline assignment: CDR1 SGHNT and CDR2 YYREEE (reference sequence). Regarding this clone: Its specificity is unknown.

Samples were taken several times over chemoradiotherapy. The origin of this receptor is a human donor with HPV-associated anogenital cancer. The specimen was taken from a patient who underwent chemoradiotherapy. The chain joins TRBV5-4 to TRBJ1-6; a possible D gene is TRBD1 (6 bases). For the CDR3, the DNA is TGTGCCAGCAGCCTTGGGGGGGGCGATAATTCACCCCTCCACTTT. It codes for CASSLGGGDNSPLHF.